This T cell receptor beta chain was identified in a study of Ad26.COV2.S vaccination and SARS-CoV-2 variants. At the level of the study: Administration of Ad26.COV2.S was intramuscular, either once or twice 56 days apart. Notes on the study in general: Post-vaccination breadth of spike-specific CD8+ and CD4+ T cell responses was reportedly substantial.

Noted treatment: around 19 received Ad26.COV2.S at low or high dose, single or two shots; about 5 received placebo; per-sample allocation not given. Specimens were obtained on day 63 following the first vaccine or placebo injection. Spike of the Wuhan-strain SARS-CoV-2 was expressed by an Ad26 vector, which formed the vaccine. Worth noting for this clone: Its specificity is unknown.

The method was immunoSEQ multiplex PCR; TCRdb's version includes in-frame clones alone and lacks a portion of them. The sample shows hundreds of thousands of clones, about 88% of them seen only once. The CDR3 spans 12 residues. Trimming shortened V by 2 bases and J by 8 bases, and 10 bases separated the two germline ends. Germline CDR1 and CDR2: SGHNT and YYREEE (reference sequence). The specimen was peripheral blood, collected in a trial of Ad26.COV2.S vaccine versus placebo. This clonotype was sampled from a person aged 18-60 years who received the Ad26.COV2.S COVID-19 vaccine or a placebo. The chain combines TRBV5-4 with TRBJ1-2, with D possibly being TRBD1 (6 bases). The CDR3 here is CASSLPGVGYTF. Written as DNA, the CDR3 is TGTGCCAGCAGCTTACCAGGGGTGGGCTACACCTTC.